The clone carrying this T cell receptor beta chain was observed once. Its antigen is still unknown. The record originates from a study of blood T cells in healthy people across ages. Overall study findings and caveats: The fall in TCR beta diversity per million T cells was roughly linear with age.

Primers used in a second PCR of about 7 to 12 cycles were a sample-barcoded 5' primer and a J-beta primer mix. With 12 random nucleotides, a template-switch adaptor tagged each individual cDNA molecule. Each sample provided no less than 3 million CDR3-containing paired-end reads. TCRdb redid the calling of the 5' RACE reads with MiXCR, one entry per CDR3 protein. This table holds about 1,600,000 distinct CDR3 sequences, roughly 45% found once. Source material: blood. This TCR came from a young woman in good health.

The CDR3 reads CASSQAFSGGPTDTQYF. As DNA, the CDR3 is TGCGCCAGCAGCCAAGCGTTTTCAGGGGGCCCCACAGATACGCAGTATTTT. This chain connects TRBV4-1 to TRBJ2-3, with TRBD1 matching 8 bases. CDR3 size: 17 residues. In germline, CDR1 is MGHRA, CDR2 YSYEKL. V lost 1 base and J lost 2; bases outside the gene matches: 8.